This T cell receptor beta chain stems from a study of shared clonotypes between healthy human individuals. Background on the study: Per donor, CD8 memory used one plate, CD8 naive used two, CD4 memory used three and CD4 naive used three.

General study findings and limits: Generation of non-shared clonotypes was less probable than generation of clonotypes shared by all four donors.

In germline, CDR1 is SQVTM, CDR2 ANQGSEA. The CDR3 is 13 amino acids. Trimming took 5 bases from V and 4 from J; bases not matched to a gene: 6. Healthy and HIV-negative, the adult donors had no recent acute infections or vaccinations. Remarks on this clone: Its antigen is unidentified.

Repertoires were generated with immunoSEQ multiplex PCR, while TCRdb's copy carries only in-frame clones and drops some. The repertoire holds fewer than 150,000 clones, with more than 65% as singletons. What was sequenced was memory CD8+ T cells sorted from blood. Subset described: CD45RO+ cells pooled with CCR7-negative TemRA cells. This chain joins TRBV29-1 and TRBJ2-7; 9 positions match TRBD2. The clonotype comes from a woman aged 25 to 39 in good health. The CDR3 coding sequence is TGCAGCGTTTATCTGCTAGCGGGGTACGAGCAGTACTTC. It yields the protein CSVYLLAGYEQYF.